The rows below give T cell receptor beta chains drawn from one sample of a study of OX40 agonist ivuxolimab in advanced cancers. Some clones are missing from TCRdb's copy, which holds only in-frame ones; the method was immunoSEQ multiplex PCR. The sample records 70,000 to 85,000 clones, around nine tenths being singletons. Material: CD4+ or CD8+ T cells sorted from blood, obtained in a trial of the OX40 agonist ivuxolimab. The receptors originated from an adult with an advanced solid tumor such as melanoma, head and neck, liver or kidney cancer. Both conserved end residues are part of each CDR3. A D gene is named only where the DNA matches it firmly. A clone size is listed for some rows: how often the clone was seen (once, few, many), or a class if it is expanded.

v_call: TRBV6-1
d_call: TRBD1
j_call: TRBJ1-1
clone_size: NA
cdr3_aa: CASRVGQGRNTEAFF
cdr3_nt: TGTGCCAGCAGGGTTGGACAGGGCAGGAACACTGAAGCTTTCTTT

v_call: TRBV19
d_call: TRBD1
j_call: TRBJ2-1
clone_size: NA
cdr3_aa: CASNRGDSYNEQFF
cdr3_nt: TGTGCCAGTAACAGGGGCGACTCCTACAATGAGCAGTTCTTC

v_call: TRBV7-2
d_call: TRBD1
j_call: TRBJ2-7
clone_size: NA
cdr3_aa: CASSLTQGAHEQYF
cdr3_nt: TGTGCCAGCAGCCTAACACAGGGGGCCCACGAGCAGTACTTC

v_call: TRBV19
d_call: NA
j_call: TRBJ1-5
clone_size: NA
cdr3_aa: CASSIIGGPLRPYSNQPQHF
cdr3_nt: TGTGCCAGTAGTATCATAGGGGGACCGCTCCGTCCCTATAGCAATCAGCCCCAGCATTTT

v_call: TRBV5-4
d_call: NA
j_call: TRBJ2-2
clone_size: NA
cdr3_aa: CASRAPNTGELFF
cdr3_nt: TGTGCCAGCAGGGCTCCGAACACCGGGGAGCTGTTTTTT

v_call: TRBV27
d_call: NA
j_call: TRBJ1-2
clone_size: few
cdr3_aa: CASSLHVGDYGYTF
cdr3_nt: TGTGCCAGCAGTTTACACGTGGGGGACTATGGCTACACCTTC

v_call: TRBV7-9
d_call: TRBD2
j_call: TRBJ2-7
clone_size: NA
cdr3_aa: CASSRRTSGGASYEQYF
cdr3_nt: TGTGCCAGCAGCCGACGGACTAGCGGGGGCGCATCCTACGAGCAGTACTTC

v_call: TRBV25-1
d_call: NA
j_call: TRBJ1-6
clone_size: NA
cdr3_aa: CASSEYIPGGYNSPLHF
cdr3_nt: TGTGCCAGCAGTGAATATATTCCGGGGGGCTATAATTCACCCCTCCACTTT

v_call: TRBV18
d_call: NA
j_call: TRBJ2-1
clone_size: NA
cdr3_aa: CASSPASVTDEQFF
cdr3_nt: TGTGCCAGCTCACCAGCGAGCGTGACGGATGAGCAGTTCTTC

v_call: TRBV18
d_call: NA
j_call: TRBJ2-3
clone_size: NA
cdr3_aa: CASSPPADTQYF
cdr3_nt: TGTGCCAGCTCACCACCCGCAGATACGCAGTATTTT

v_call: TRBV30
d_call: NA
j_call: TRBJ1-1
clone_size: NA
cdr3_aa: CAWGAPEAFF
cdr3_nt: TGTGCCTGGGGGGCGCCTGAAGCTTTCTTT

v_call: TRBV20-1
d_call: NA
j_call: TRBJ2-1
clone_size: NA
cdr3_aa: CSSGSNNEQFF
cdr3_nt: TGCAGCTCCGGGAGCAACAATGAGCAGTTCTTC

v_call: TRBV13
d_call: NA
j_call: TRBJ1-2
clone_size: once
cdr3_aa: CASSSGGLDYGYTF
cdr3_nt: TGTGCCAGCAGCTCAGGAGGGCTAGACTATGGCTACACCTTC

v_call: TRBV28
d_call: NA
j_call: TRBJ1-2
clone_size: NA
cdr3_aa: CASSYSSGYTF
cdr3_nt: TGTGCCAGCAGTTACAGTTCCGGCTACACCTTC

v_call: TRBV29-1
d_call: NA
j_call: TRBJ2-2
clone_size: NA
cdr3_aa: CSVWTDPNTGELFF
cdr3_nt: TGCAGCGTTTGGACGGACCCGAACACCGGGGAGCTGTTTTTT

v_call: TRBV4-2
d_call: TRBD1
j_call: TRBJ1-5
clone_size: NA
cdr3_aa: CASSPEDRDEYSQPQHF
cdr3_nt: TGTGCCAGCAGCCCCGAGGACAGGGATGAATACAGTCAGCCCCAGCATTTT

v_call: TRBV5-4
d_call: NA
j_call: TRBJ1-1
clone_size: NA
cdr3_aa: CASRVLGAGTEAFF
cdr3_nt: TGTGCCAGCAGGGTCCTGGGGGCGGGCACTGAAGCTTTCTTT

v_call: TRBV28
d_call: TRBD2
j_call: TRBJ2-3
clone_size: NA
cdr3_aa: CASSFPLAPPATDTQYF
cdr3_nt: TGTGCCAGCAGTTTCCCACTAGCGCCACCGGCTACAGATACGCAGTATTTT

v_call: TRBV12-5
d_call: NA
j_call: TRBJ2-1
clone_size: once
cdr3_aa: CASGWEGSGGEQFF
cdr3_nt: TGTGCTAGTGGTTGGGAGGGGTCAGGGGGTGAGCAGTTCTTC

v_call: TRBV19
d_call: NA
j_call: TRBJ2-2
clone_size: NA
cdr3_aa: CASSILGSGTGELFF
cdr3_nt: TGTGCCAGTAGTATACTAGGGAGCGGCACCGGGGAGCTGTTTTTT

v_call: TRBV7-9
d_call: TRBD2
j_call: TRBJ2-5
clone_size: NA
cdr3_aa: CASSFGLAGIQETQYF
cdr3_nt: TGTGCCAGCAGCTTTGGACTAGCGGGGATCCAAGAGACCCAGTACTTC

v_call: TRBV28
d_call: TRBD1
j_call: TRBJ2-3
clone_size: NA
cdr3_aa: CASSLTGGPSTDTQYF
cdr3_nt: TGTGCCAGCAGTCTGACAGGGGGTCCTAGCACAGATACGCAGTATTTT

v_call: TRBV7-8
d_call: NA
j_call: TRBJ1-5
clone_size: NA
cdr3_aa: CASSSILGDYQPQHF
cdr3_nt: TGTGCCAGCAGCTCAATTCTAGGGGATTATCAGCCCCAGCATTTT

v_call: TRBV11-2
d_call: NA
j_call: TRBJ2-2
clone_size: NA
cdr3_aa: CASSLFGAGELFF
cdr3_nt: TGTGCCAGCAGCTTATTTGGAGCCGGGGAGCTGTTTTTT

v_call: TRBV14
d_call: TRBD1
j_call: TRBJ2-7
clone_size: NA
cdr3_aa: CASSPDRDVEQYF
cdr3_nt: TGTGCCAGCAGCCCCGACAGGGACGTCGAGCAGTACTTC

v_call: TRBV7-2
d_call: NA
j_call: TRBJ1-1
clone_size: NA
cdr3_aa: CASSSPEIAARTEAFF
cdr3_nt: TGTGCCAGCAGCTCCCCCGAGATAGCCGCCAGGACTGAAGCTTTCTTT

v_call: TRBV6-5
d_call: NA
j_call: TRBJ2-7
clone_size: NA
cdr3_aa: CASSYHTRGEQYF
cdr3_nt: TGTGCCAGCAGTTACCATACCCGGGGAGAGCAGTACTTC

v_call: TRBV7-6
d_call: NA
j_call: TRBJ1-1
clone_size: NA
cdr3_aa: CASSLEAGDTEAFF
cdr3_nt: TGTGCCAGCAGCTTAGAGGCAGGGGACACTGAAGCTTTCTTT

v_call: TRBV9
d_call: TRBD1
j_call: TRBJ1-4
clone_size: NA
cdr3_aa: CASSVAGGQEKLFF
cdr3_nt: TGTGCCAGCAGCGTAGCAGGGGGCCAAGAAAAACTGTTTTTT

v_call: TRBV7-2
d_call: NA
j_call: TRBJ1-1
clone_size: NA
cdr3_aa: CASSSQGSWTEAFF
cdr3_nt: TGTGCCAGCAGCTCTCAGGGGAGTTGGACTGAAGCTTTCTTT

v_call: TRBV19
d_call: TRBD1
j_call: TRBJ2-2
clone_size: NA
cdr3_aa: CASSMRQGNTGELFF
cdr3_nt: TGTGCCAGTAGTATGAGACAGGGGAACACCGGGGAGCTGTTTTTT

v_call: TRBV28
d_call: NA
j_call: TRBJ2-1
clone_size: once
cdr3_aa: CASSARLSSYNEQFF
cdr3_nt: TGTGCCAGCAGTGCCAGGTTGAGCTCCTACAATGAGCAGTTCTTC

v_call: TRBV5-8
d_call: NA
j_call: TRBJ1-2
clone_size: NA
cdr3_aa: CASSPGPTAYGYTF
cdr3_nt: TGTGCCAGCAGCCCCGGCCCGACTGCCTATGGCTACACCTTC

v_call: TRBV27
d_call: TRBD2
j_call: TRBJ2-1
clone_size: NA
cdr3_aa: CASSLSGSSYNEQFF
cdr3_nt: TGTGCCAGCAGTCTTAGCGGGAGCTCCTACAATGAGCAGTTCTTC

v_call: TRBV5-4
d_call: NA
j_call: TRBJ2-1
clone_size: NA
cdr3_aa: CASSLPGYNEQFF
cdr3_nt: TGTGCCAGCAGCTTGCCCGGGTACAATGAGCAGTTCTTC

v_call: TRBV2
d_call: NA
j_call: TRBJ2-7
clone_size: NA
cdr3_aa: CASNGGVSYEQYF
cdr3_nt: TGTGCCAGCAATGGTGGGGTATCCTACGAGCAGTACTTC

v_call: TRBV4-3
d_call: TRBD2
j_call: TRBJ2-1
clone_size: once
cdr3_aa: CASSQNLAVSYNEQFF
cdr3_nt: TGCGCCAGCAGCCAGAATCTAGCGGTTTCCTACAATGAGCAGTTCTTC

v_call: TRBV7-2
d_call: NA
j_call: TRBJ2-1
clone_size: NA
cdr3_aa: CASSLVGDNEQFF
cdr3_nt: TGTGCCAGCAGCCTGGTCGGCGACAATGAGCAGTTCTTC

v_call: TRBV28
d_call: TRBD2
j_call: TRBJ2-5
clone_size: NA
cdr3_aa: CASSPGLAGVLVETQYF
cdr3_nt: TGTGCCAGCAGTCCCGGACTAGCGGGAGTACTTGTCGAGACCCAGTACTTC

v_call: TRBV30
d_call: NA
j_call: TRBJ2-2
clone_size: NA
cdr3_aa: CAWSVLGARELFF
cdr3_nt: TGTGCCTGGAGTGTTCTGGGGGCGCGGGAGCTGTTTTTT

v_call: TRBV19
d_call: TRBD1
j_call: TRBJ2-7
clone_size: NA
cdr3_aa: CASTPTVGGHEQYF
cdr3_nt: TGTGCCAGTACCCCGACGGTAGGGGGCCACGAGCAGTACTTC

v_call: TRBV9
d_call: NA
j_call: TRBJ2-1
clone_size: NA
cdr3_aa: CASSGPPLISSYNEQFF
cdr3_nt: TGTGCCAGCAGCGGGCCCCCTTTGATAAGCTCCTACAATGAGCAGTTCTTC

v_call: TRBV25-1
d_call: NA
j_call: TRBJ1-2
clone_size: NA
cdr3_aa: CASSEGVWAGYTF
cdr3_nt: TGTGCCAGCAGTGAAGGAGTTTGGGCTGGCTACACCTTC

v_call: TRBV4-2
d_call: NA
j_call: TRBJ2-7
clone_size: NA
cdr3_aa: CASGPLRTSYEQYF
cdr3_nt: TGTGCCAGCGGTCCCCTGAGAACCTCCTACGAGCAGTACTTC

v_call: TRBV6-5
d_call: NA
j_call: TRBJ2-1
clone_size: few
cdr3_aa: CASSYLGSSYNEQFF
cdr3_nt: TGTGCCAGCAGTTACTTGGGGAGCTCCTACAATGAGCAGTTCTTC

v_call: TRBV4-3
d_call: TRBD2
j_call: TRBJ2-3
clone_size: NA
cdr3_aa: CASSQDLRGGDTQYF
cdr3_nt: TGCGCCAGCAGCCAAGATCTACGGGGGGGAGATACGCAGTATTTT

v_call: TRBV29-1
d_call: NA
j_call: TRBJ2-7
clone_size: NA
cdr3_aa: CSAVTAAYEQYF
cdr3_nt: TGCAGCGCTGTGACAGCTGCCTACGAGCAGTACTTC

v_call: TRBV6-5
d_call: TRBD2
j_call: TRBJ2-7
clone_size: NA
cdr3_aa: CASSNALAGRGEQYF
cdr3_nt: TGTGCCAGCAGTAACGCCCTAGCGGGGAGAGGCGAGCAGTACTTC

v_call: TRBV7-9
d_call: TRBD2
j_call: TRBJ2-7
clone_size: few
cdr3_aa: CASSSSLTSGVSYEQYF
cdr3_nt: TGTGCCAGCAGCTCCTCCCTGACTAGCGGGGTATCCTACGAGCAGTACTTC

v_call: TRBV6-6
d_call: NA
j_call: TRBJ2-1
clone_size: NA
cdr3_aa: CASSWRISSYNEQFF
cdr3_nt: TGTGCCAGCAGTTGGCGGATTAGCTCCTACAATGAGCAGTTCTTC

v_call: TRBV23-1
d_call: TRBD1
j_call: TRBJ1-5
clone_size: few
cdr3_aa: CASSLPPRVDRAQNQPQHF
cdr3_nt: TGCGCCAGCAGTCTCCCGCCCCGTGTAGACAGGGCCCAAAATCAGCCCCAGCATTTT

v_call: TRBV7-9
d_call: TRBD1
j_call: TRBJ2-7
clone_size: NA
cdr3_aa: CASSPGTGGVSDEQYF
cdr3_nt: TGTGCCAGCAGCCCAGGGACAGGGGGCGTAAGTGATGAGCAGTACTTC

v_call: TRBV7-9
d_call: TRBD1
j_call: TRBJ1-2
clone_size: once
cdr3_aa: CASSLDPGGSGYTF
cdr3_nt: TGTGCCAGCAGCTTAGATCCAGGGGGAAGTGGCTACACCTTC